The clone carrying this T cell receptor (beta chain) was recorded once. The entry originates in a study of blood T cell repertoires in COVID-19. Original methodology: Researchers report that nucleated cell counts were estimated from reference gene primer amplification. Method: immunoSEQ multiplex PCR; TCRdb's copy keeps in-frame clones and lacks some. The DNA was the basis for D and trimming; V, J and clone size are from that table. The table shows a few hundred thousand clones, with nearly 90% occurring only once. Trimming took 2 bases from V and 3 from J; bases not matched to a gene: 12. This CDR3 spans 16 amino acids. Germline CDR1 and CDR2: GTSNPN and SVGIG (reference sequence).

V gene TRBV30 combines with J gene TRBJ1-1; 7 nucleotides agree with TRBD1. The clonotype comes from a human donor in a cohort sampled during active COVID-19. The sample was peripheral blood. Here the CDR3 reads CAWSLDRASLDTEAFF. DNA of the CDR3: TGTGCCTGGAGTCTTGACAGGGCCTCCCTAGACACTGAAGCTTTCTTT.